The sequence of this TCR beta chain was determined in a study of PD-1 and CTLA-4 blockade in melanoma. The assay was immunoSEQ multiplex PCR, and TCRdb's table has in-frame clones only and misses some. Of some 30,000 clones detected, less than 90% appear once; the ten largest clones hold around 6.3%. The CDR3 loop spans 15 amino acids. Germline V gene data show CDR1 as MNHEY and CDR2 as SVGEGT. The V gene end was trimmed by 2 bases and the J gene end by 6 bases; junction bases not matched to a gene: 7. The specimen comprised CD8+ T cells from peripheral blood, sampled from a patient given anti-PD-1 treatment. The J gene is TRBJ2-1, the V gene TRBV6-2 or TRBV6-3; TRBD2 aligns across 7 bases. This clonotype originated in a human donor with melanoma. The CDR3 here is CASSYQAGEVNEQFF. In nucleotides, the CDR3 is TGTGCCAGCAGTTACCAGGCGGGGGAGGTCAATGAGCAGTTCTTC.